This TCR beta chain was sequenced for a study of tumor and adjacent non-tumor tissue in lung cancer. The template was RNA from unsorted bulk tissue. This non-tumor lung sample came from over 3 cm beyond the tumor edge. For this clonotype: Mismatch with germline at one junction end may stem from a read error.

CDR3 size: 18 residues. Germline V lookup: CDR1 MNHEY, CDR2 SVGAGI. The library came from three nested PCR rounds adapted from ARM-PCR protocols. TCRdb reprocessed the multiplex PCR reads with MiXCR, giving one entry per CDR3 protein. The data hold 60,000 to 65,000 distinct CDR3 sequences, with about 55% observed a single time. The specimen was distant non-tumor lung tissue. The V gene is TRBV6-5, the J gene TRBJ2-5; maybe TRBD1 (5 bases). The receptor's source is a man in his 70s with non-small cell lung cancer. The chain's CDR3 is CASSYSTVADRRKETQCF. The CDR3 region has the DNA TGTGCCAGCAGTTACTCGACAGTTGCGGATCGCCGTAAAGAGACCCAGTGTTTC.